These 22 T cell receptor beta chains share one sample of origin, sequenced in a study of graft-versus-host responses after intestinal transplantation. Co-plating was performed using about 200,000 CFSE-labeled responder cells and about 200,000 irradiated, violet-dye-labeled stimulator cells. The method was immunoSEQ multiplex PCR; TCRdb's version includes in-frame clones alone and lacks a portion of them. This sample has roughly 13,000 clones, with less than 45% found just once. The sequences come from alloreactive CD8+ T cells from a mixed lymphocyte reaction culture, collected before intestinal transplant. Noted subset: CFSE-low proliferating T cells sorted from roughly six-day pre-transplant mixed lymphocyte reaction (GvH or HvG direction). The receptors stem from a human patient who received an intestinal transplant.

In this sample, this clone is medium-sized (0.01 to 0.1%). This chain links TRBV19 with TRBJ1-1; no clear D. The CDR3 loop spans 12 amino acids. Trimming took 5 bases from V and 6 from J, leaving 10 bases between them. Germline V CDR1 and CDR2: LNHDA, SQIVND (reference sequence). Here the CDR3 DNA reads TGTGCCAGTAGTTGGCGGCCTCCTGAAGCTTTCTTT. Residues: CASSWRPPEAFF. The complete variable domain, with remaining parts taken from reference TRBV19 and TRBJ1-1, reads DGGITQSPKYLFRKEGQNVTLSCEQNLNHDAMYWYRQDPGQGLRLIYYSQIVNDFQKGDIAEGYSVSREKKESFPLTVTSAQKNPTAFYLCASSWRPPEAFFGQGTRLTVV.

This chain joins TRBV11-2 and TRBJ2-2; D may be TRBD1 (5 bases). V was trimmed by 5 bases and J by 0 bases, leaving 10 bases between them. CDR1 and CDR2 (germline): SGHAT, FQNNGV. The CDR3 has 15 amino acids. For the CDR3, the DNA is TGTGCCAGCAGCATCGGACACTCGAACACCGGGGAGCTGTTTTTT. Protein product: CASSIGHSNTGELFF.

This clone rates as medium-sized (0.01 to 0.1%). V and J are TRBV4-1 and TRBJ1-1; no clear D gene. Germline CDR1 MGHRA, CDR2 YSYEKL. This CDR3 has 15 amino acids. Deletions cut 0 bases from V and 1 base from J, with 9 bases between. In DNA form, the CDR3 reads TGCGCCAGCAGCCAAGAAACCGGGTGGAACACTGAAGCTTTCTTT. Amino acids: CASSQETGWNTEAFF.

Regarding this clone: Other DNA sequences in the same sample also yield this CDR3. The chain combines TRBV10-2 with TRBJ1-6, with TRBD1 identical over 8 bases. Germline CDR1 and CDR2: WSHSY and SAAADI. Germline trimming cut 0 bases from V and 9 bases from J; bases unmatched to any gene: 4. The CDR3 extends over 15 amino acids. CDR3 loop: CASSESRTGGSPLHF. The CDR3 nucleotides read TGCGCCAGCAGTGAGTCCCGAACAGGGGGTTCACCCCTCCACTTT.

This chain uses TRBV19 with TRBJ2-1; 8 bases map to TRBD2. The V segment lost 3 bases and the J segment 9 bases; nucleotides outside the gene matches: 7. This CDR3 is built from 14 residues. The germline V gene has CDR1 LNHDA and CDR2 SQIVND (reference sequence). The CDR3 bases are TGTGCCAGTAGTATCTCGGAGCGGGGGATTGAGCAGTTCTTC. As protein: CASSISERGIEQFF.

This chain connects TRBV6-5 to TRBJ2-2; perhaps TRBD1 as D (6 bases). V was cut by 2 bases and J by 0 bases, with 10 bases left in between. Per the germline V gene, CDR1 is MNHEY and CDR2 is SVGAGI. The CDR3 contains 16 residues. CDR3 region: CASSYEGHSNTGELFF. The CDR3 nucleotides read TGTGCCAGCAGTTACGAGGGACACTCGAACACCGGGGAGCTGTTTTTT.

The chain is built from TRBV19 and TRBJ2-1; a possible D gene is TRBD2 (6 bases). The CDR3 is made up of 13 amino acids. The V and J ends lost 7 bases and 3 bases respectively, with 10 bases between them. The germline V gene encodes CDR1 LNHDA and CDR2 SQIVND (reference sequence). The CDR3: CASTTSLYNEQFF. The DNA of the CDR3 is TGTGCCAGTACTACTAGCCTCTACAATGAGCAGTTCTTC.

The gene calls are TRBV6-6 and TRBJ2-1, with no clear D. V lost 6 bases to trimming and J lost 8 bases, with 11 bases between them. The CDR3 is made up of 12 amino acids. Germline-derived CDR1 and CDR2 are MNHNY and SVGAGI (reference sequence). CDR3 in DNA: TGTGCCAGCAGCCAAAACCTAGATGAGCAGTTCTTC. This sequence encodes CASSQNLDEQFF.

This clone has just a few counts. J is TRBJ2-2 and V is TRBV4-1; TRBD1 agrees at 9 bases. V shed 3 bases, J shed 5 bases, and the junction held 7 bases outside the gene matches. The CDR3 is 16 amino acids. Germline V CDR1 and CDR2: MGHRA, YSYEKL. CDR3 sequence reads: CASSHVPGTGTGELFF. The CDR3, as DNA: TGCGCCAGCAGCCATGTCCCCGGGACAGGGACCGGGGAGCTGTTTTTT.

This clone was counted between two and nine times. The chain uses TRBV6-5 and TRBJ2-7; tentative D call: TRBD2 (7 bases). The CDR3 consists of 12 residues. The germline V gene encodes CDR1 MNHEY and CDR2 SVGAGI. Trimming shortened V by 8 bases and J by 5 bases, and 13 bases separated the two germline ends. CDR3 sequence (DNA): TGTGCCAGCGCCCGCGGGGGCGACGAGCAGTACTTC. Amino acids: CASARGGDEQYF.

This clone was seen a handful of times. The chain couples TRBV6-5 to TRBJ1-2; perhaps TRBD1 as D (6 bases). Between the trimmed V and J ends, which lost 0 bases and 8 bases, there was a span of 13 bases. The CDR3 is 14 residues long. Looked up from germline, CDR1 is MNHEY and CDR2 is SVGAGI. The DNA of the CDR3 is TGTGCCAGCAGTTACTCAGGGGGGGCGCCCGGCTACACCTTC. The encoded protein is CASSYSGGAPGYTF.

J is TRBJ2-7 and V is TRBV27; the D gene is possibly TRBD1 (5 bases). Between the trimmed V and J ends, which lost 4 bases and 5 bases, there was a span of 9 bases. CDR1 MNHEY and CDR2 SMNVEV come from the germline V gene (reference sequence). The CDR3 has 12 residues. As DNA, the CDR3 is TGTGCCAGCAGTTCCGCAGGGAACGAGCAGTACTTC. Its protein is CASSSAGNEQYF.

The chain combines TRBV5-5 with TRBJ1-1, with D uncertain. Trimming left V 4 bases short and J 3 bases short, with 13 bases between. Germline V gene lookup returns CDR1 SGHKS and CDR2 YYEKEE (reference sequence). The CDR3 loop spans 14 amino acids. CDR3 sequence: CASSQPGGYTEAFF. The CDR3 coding sequence is TGTGCCAGCAGCCAGCCTGGCGGGTACACTGAAGCTTTCTTT.

This clone has more than one count but fewer than ten. V and J are TRBV6-6 and TRBJ2-7, with unresolved D. This CDR3 is 10 amino acids long. Germline values: CDR1 MNHNY, CDR2 SVGAGI (reference sequence). Trimming shortened V by 6 bases and J by 4 bases, and 4 bases separated the two germline ends. The DNA of the CDR3 is TGTGCCAGCAGACAATACGAGCAGTACTTC. This translates into CASRQYEQYF.

CDR3 DNA sequence: TGCGCCAGCAGCCAATGGACAGGGAGCGAGCAGTACTTC. Amino acids: CASSQWTGSEQYF. V usage is TRBV4-1 and J usage is TRBJ2-7, with 8 bases aligning to TRBD1. Germline CDR1 MGHRA, CDR2 YSYEKL. The CDR3 sequence is 13 residues long. The V and J ends lost 2 bases and 6 bases, in that order; junction bases with no gene match: 3.

In regard to this clone: A much larger clone is a single base away; this may be a read error. CDR3 amino acids: CASSHRGPYEQYF. Here the CDR3 DNA reads TGTGCCAGCAGCCACAGGGGGCCCTACGAGCAGTACTTC. This rearrangement joins TRBV6-5 to TRBJ2-7, with 9 nucleotides matching TRBD1. Germline trimming cut 6 bases from V and 2 bases from J; bases unmatched to any gene: 2. The CDR3 extends over 13 amino acids. Germline V CDR1 and CDR2: MNHEY, SVGAGI.

A few counts support this clone. The chain has TRBV6-1 and TRBJ2-7, with D possibly TRBD2 on 5 matching bases. CDR1 MNHNS and CDR2 SASEGT come from the germline V gene. This CDR3 has 15 residues. V was shortened by 4 bases and J by 0 bases, with 13 bases between the two germline ends. As DNA, the CDR3 is TGTGCCAGCAGTGTGCCCCCCGGAGGCTCCTACGAGCAGTACTTC. Translating gives CASSVPPGGSYEQYF.

The chain is built from TRBV19 and TRBJ1-2; D is unresolved. Germline assignment: CDR1 LNHDA and CDR2 SQIVND (reference sequence). Trimming cost V 8 bases and J 5 bases, with 21 bases left between them. This CDR3 is 15 amino acids long. CDR3 nucleotide sequence: TGTGCCAGTGGGCAACGACCCGACGGATTTTATGGCTACACCTTC. Amino acids: CASGQRPDGFYGYTF.

CDR3 sequence (DNA): TGTGCCACCCGGGGGACAGGGGCCTACGAGCAGTACTTC. This codes for CATRGTGAYEQYF. J is TRBJ2-7 and V is TRBV28, with 10 bases aligning to TRBD1. The CDR3 runs 13 residues. The germline V gene encodes CDR1 MDHEN and CDR2 SYDVKM. Trimming removed 10 bases from V and 2 bases from J; junction bases left unmatched: 5.

This clone qualifies as medium-sized. The chain combines TRBV27 with TRBJ2-3; no reliable D call. Per germline, CDR1 MNHEY and CDR2 SMNVEV (reference sequence). The CDR3 is 13 amino acids. V was shortened by 8 bases and J by 0 bases, with 9 bases between the two germline ends. CDR3 amino acids: CASGFKSTDTQYF. In DNA, the CDR3 is TGTGCCAGCGGCTTTAAAAGCACAGATACGCAGTATTTT.

This clone was seen a few times. The chain combines TRBV29-1 with TRBJ2-1; weak D call: TRBD1 (7 bases). Germline V lookup: CDR1 SQVTM, CDR2 ANQGSEA. CDR3 length: 13 amino acids. Trimming shortened V by 0 bases and J by 7 bases, and 10 bases separated the two germline ends. Written as DNA, the CDR3 is TGCAGCGTTGAAGATCCAGGGGGGAATGAGCAGTTCTTC. This translates into CSVEDPGGNEQFF.

This clone came up once. This sequence joins TRBV27 and TRBJ2-1, with 7 nucleotides matching TRBD2. Germline V gene data show CDR1 as MNHEY and CDR2 as SMNVEV (reference sequence). This CDR3 has 14 amino acids. The J segment lost 7 bases and the V segment lost 2 bases, leaving 5 bases of the junction unmatched. The CDR3 protein is CASSLAGVLNEQFF. The CDR3 coding sequence is TGTGCCAGCAGTTTAGCGGGAGTGTTGAATGAGCAGTTCTTC.